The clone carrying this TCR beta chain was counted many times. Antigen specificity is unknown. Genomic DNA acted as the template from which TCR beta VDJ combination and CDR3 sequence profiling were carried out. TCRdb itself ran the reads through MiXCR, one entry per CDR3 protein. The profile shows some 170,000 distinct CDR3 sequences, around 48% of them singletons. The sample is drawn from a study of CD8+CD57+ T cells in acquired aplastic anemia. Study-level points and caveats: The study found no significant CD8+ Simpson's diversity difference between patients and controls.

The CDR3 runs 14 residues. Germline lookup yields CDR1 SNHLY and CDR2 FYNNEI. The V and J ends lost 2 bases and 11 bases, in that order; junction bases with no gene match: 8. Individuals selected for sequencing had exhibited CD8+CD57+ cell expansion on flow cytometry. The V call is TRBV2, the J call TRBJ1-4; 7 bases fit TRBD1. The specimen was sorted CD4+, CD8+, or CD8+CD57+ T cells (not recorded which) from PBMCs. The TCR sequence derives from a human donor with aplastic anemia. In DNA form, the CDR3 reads TGTGCCAGCAGTGAACGGCAAACAGGGGAGAAACTGTTTTTT. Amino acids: CASSERQTGEKLFF. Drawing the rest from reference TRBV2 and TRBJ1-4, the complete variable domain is EPEVTQTPSHQVTQMGQEVILRCVPISNHLYFYWYRQILGQKVEFLVSFYNNEISEKSEIFDDQFSVERPDGSNFTLKIRSTKLEDSAMYFCASSERQTGEKLFFGSGTQLSVL.